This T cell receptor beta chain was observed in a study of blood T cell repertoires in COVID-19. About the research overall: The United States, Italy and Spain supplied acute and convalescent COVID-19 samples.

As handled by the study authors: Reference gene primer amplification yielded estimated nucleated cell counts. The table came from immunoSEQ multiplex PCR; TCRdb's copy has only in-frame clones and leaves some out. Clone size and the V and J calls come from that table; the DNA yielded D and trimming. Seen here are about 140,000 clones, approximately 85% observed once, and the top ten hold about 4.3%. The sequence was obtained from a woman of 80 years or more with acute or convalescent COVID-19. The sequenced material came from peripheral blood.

The CDR3 is CASSLPLAGEDEQYF. CDR3 sequence (DNA): TGTGCCAGCAGCTTGCCCCTAGCGGGAGAAGACGAGCAGTACTTC. J is TRBJ2-7 and V is TRBV5-4; 10 positions agree with TRBD2. The germline V gene encodes CDR1 SGHNT and CDR2 YYREEE (reference sequence). J lost 5 bases, V lost 1 base, and 6 bases had no gene match. CDR3 length: 15 amino acids.